These 30 T cell receptor beta chains were all obtained from the same sample, sequenced in a study of cytomegalovirus exposure and HLA in healthy donors. PCR employed 60 Vbeta and 13 Jbeta primers. Measured with immunoSEQ multiplex PCR; TCRdb has only the in-frame clones, and not every one. Of roughly 120,000 clones listed, around 78% are singletons. Specimen: PBMCs. The source is a middle-aged man in good health and CMV-seronegative.

This clone was seen just once. The chain links TRBV19 to TRBJ1-2; D is undetermined. Germline CDR1 is LNHDA and CDR2 is SQIVND (reference sequence). This CDR3 is 12 amino acids long. Trimming removed 8 bases from V and 7 bases from J, with 14 bases in between. The CDR3: CASSKRSAGYTF. The CDR3 DNA is TGTGCCAGTTCTAAGCGATCGGCTGGCTACACCTTC.

This chain links TRBV7-9 with TRBJ2-5, with 12 bases fitting TRBD2. CDR1 and CDR2 (germline): SEHNR, FQNEAQ (reference sequence). CDR3 length: 17 residues. With 4 bases clipped from V and 2 bases from J, the junction kept 8 bases outside the gene matches. CDR3 nucleotides: TGTGCCAGCAGCTCGACTAGCGGGGGATGGGGACAAGAGACCCAGTACTTC. Amino acids: CASSSTSGGWGQETQYF.

The rearrangement links TRBV11-2 to TRBJ1-1, with D possibly TRBD1 on 5 matching bases. Trimming removed 5 bases at V and 2 bases at J, with 12 bases between. Germline lookup yields CDR1 SGHAT and CDR2 FQNNGV. This CDR3 spans 14 amino acids. The CDR3 bases are TGTGCCAGCAGCCCCCGACAGACCAACACTGAAGCTTTCTTT. Protein: CASSPRQTNTEAFF.

J is TRBJ1-2 and V is TRBV2, with a tentative D call TRBD1 (6 bases). V lost 3 bases and J lost 4, with 12 bases in between. This CDR3 spans 14 amino acids. Germline assignment: CDR1 SNHLY and CDR2 FYNNEI. CDR3 sequence reads: CASSERTVLYGYTF. The DNA of the CDR3 is TGTGCCAGCAGTGAGCGGACAGTCCTCTATGGCTACACCTTC.

This clone has a single count. V and J are TRBV2 and TRBJ1-2, with 7 positions matching TRBD1. V trimming: 4 bases; J trimming: 2 bases; junction bases outside the gene matches: 4. From germline, CDR1 is SNHLY and CDR2 FYNNEI. There are 14 residues in the CDR3. CDR3: CASSGTDRNYGYTF. The CDR3 coding sequence is TGTGCCAGCAGTGGGACGGACAGGAACTATGGCTACACCTTC.

This clone has only a few counts. The V and J genes are TRBV5-1 and TRBJ1-5; D is undetermined. V was clipped by 0 bases and J by 7 bases, with 8 bases between them. Germline V gene lookup returns CDR1 SGHRS and CDR2 YFSETQ. The CDR3 is 13 residues long. The CDR3 sequence is CASSLEPVQPQHF. The CDR3 DNA reads TGCGCCAGCAGCTTGGAGCCCGTACAGCCCCAGCATTTT.

The chain combines TRBV4-2 with TRBJ1-2; D is ambiguous. V lost 1 base and J 0 bases, leaving 6 bases between the germline ends. Germline loops: CDR1 LGHNA, CDR2 YNFKEQ. This CDR3 is built from 14 residues. CDR3 DNA sequence: TGTGCCAGCAGCCAAGGCGGGGCTAACTATGGCTACACCTTC. Its protein is CASSQGGANYGYTF.

Of note for this clone: The sample carries other DNA sequences with the same CDR3. This chain uses TRBV2 with TRBJ1-5; maybe TRBD1 (5 bases). Germline loops: CDR1 SNHLY, CDR2 FYNNEI. The CDR3 runs to 15 residues. V was cut by 1 base and J by 2 bases, with 9 bases left in between. CDR3 in amino acids: CASSEEQGGNQPQHF. CDR3 in DNA: TGTGCCAGCAGTGAAGAGCAGGGCGGCAATCAGCCCCAGCATTTT.

The chain employs TRBV19 and TRBJ2-5; maybe TRBD1 (5 bases). Germline CDR1 and CDR2: LNHDA and SQIVND (reference sequence). The CDR3 consists of 13 residues. Trimming pared 5 bases from V and 2 bases from J, leaving 9 bases between. CDR3: CASSSTDQETQYF. The DNA of the CDR3 is TGTGCCAGTAGTTCGACAGATCAAGAGACCCAGTACTTC.

The chain couples TRBV5-1 to TRBJ2-7; TRBD1 aligns across 9 bases. The germline gives CDR1 SGHRS, CDR2 YFSETQ. The CDR3 runs 16 residues. The V segment lost 2 bases and the J segment 1 base; nucleotides outside the gene matches: 7. CDR3 amino acids: CASSFGPDRGSYEQYF. The CDR3 nucleotides are TGCGCCAGCAGCTTCGGTCCGGACAGGGGATCCTACGAGCAGTACTTC.

This clone was picked up a small number of times. This sequence joins TRBV20-1 and TRBJ1-2; D not certain. Germline V gene lookup returns CDR1 DFQATT and CDR2 SNEGSKA (reference sequence). The CDR3 has 10 amino acids. Deletions cut 7 bases from V and 6 bases from J, with 9 bases between. CDR3 region: CSVESDGYTF. CDR3 coding DNA: TGCAGTGTCGAGTCGGATGGCTACACCTTC.

The CDR3 reads CSAAAGTEDTEAFF. DNA of the CDR3: TGCAGCGCTGCTGCTGGGACAGAGGACACTGAAGCTTTCTTT. This rearrangement joins TRBV29-1 to TRBJ1-1; TRBD1 agrees at 7 bases. This CDR3 has 14 amino acids. With V trimmed by 7 bases and J by 3 bases, 11 bases remained unmatched. Germline-derived CDR1 and CDR2 are SQVTM and ANQGSEA. Combining the CDR3 with reference TRBV29-1 and TRBJ1-1 gives the whole variable domain SAVISQKPSRDICQRGTSLTIQCQVDSQVTMMFWYRQQPGQSLTLIATANQGSEATYESGFVIDKFPISRPNLTFSTLTVSNMSPEDSSIYLCSAAAGTEDTEAFFGQGTRLTVV.

The sample holds one count of this clone. The V and J genes are TRBV5-6 and TRBJ1-5; D unresolved. The CDR3 loop spans 14 amino acids. Germline V gives CDR1 SGHDT, CDR2 YYEEEE. V lost 2 bases and J lost 3, with 9 bases in between. DNA of the CDR3: TGTGCCAGCAGCTTTCGGGGTAACAATCAGCCCCAGCATTTT. Protein: CASSFRGNNQPQHF.

The chain links TRBV4-2 to TRBJ1-4; TRBD1 agrees at 7 bases. The CDR3 is 15 amino acids. Germline lookup yields CDR1 LGHNA and CDR2 YNFKEQ. The junction had 6 bases not matched to a gene; V was cut back by 0 bases and J by 8 bases. CDR3: CASSQDGDSPEKLFF. CDR3 sequence (DNA): TGTGCCAGCAGCCAAGACGGGGACAGCCCGGAAAAACTGTTTTTT.

This clone appeared a few times. Here the CDR3 reads CASEPPGGRGTNTGELFF. In nucleotides, the CDR3 is TGTGCCAGCGAACCCCCCGGCGGGCGGGGAACGAACACCGGGGAGCTGTTTTTT. The chain combines TRBV7-9 with TRBJ2-2; a weak D match, TRBD2 (6 bases). The germline gives CDR1 SEHNR, CDR2 FQNEAQ (reference sequence). This CDR3 has 18 amino acids. V shed 8 bases and J shed 0 bases, with 22 bases lying between them.

The V call is TRBV28, the J call TRBJ2-7; TRBD1 matches 7 bases. Germline CDR1 reads MDHEN; CDR2 reads SYDVKM. V gave up 2 bases and J gave up 0 bases; unmatched junction bases: 4. The CDR3 consists of 15 residues. CDR3 protein: CASSLGGQDSYEQYV. Written as DNA, the CDR3 is TGTGCCAGCAGTTTAGGTGGACAGGACTCCTACGAGCAGTACGTC.

CDR3 in amino acids: CATSRDLAGEQFF. CDR3 nucleotide sequence: TGTGCCACCAGCAGAGATTTGGCAGGGGAGCAGTTCTTC. V and J are TRBV15 and TRBJ2-1; TRBD1 might be the D (5 bases). Trimming cost V 0 bases and J 10 bases, with 10 bases left between them. The CDR3 has 13 residues. The germline gives CDR1 LNHNV, CDR2 YYDKDF (reference sequence).

This clone occurred a few times. The CDR3 protein is CASSPIRGGTNTGELFF. As DNA, the CDR3 is TGCGCCAGCAGCCCCATTCGCGGGGGAACGAACACCGGGGAGCTGTTTTTT. This chain joins TRBV5-1 and TRBJ2-2, with TRBD2 matching 7 bases. Losses at the gene ends were 4 bases for V and 0 bases for J; bases not matched to a gene: 9. The CDR3 is 17 residues long. From germline, CDR1 is SGHRS and CDR2 YFSETQ. Variable domain in full (rest from reference TRBV5-1 and TRBJ2-2): KAGVTQTPRYLIKTRGQQVTLSCSPISGHRSVSWYQQTPGQGLQFLFEYFSETQRNKGNFPGRFSGRQFSNSRSEMNVSTLELGDSALYLCASSPIRGGTNTGELFFGEGSRLTVL.

This clone was detected only a few times. This chain uses TRBV6-1 with TRBJ1-6; 8 positions match TRBD1. Germline loops: CDR1 MNHNS, CDR2 SASEGT. There are 14 residues in the CDR3. J gave up 13 bases and V 6 bases, and 11 bases lay outside the gene matches. CDR3 DNA: TGTGCCAGCAGGCGAGACAGGGGCTCATATCCCCTCCACTTT. Residues: CASRRDRGSYPLHF.

The chain employs TRBV5-6 and TRBJ2-5; D not resolved. Between the trimmed V and J ends, which lost 4 bases and 2 bases, there was a span of 18 bases. This CDR3 is 16 amino acids long. In germline, CDR1 is SGHDT, CDR2 YYEEEE. The CDR3 region is CASSAAGDDPQETQYF. Written as DNA, the CDR3 is TGTGCCAGCAGCGCAGCTGGAGACGACCCACAAGAGACCCAGTACTTC.

This clone was observed a few times. The chain uses TRBV6-6 and TRBJ2-1; TRBD1 matches at 7 bases. Losses at the gene ends were 6 bases for V and 3 bases for J; bases not matched to a gene: 8. Per the germline V gene, CDR1 is MNHNY and CDR2 is SVGAGI (reference sequence). The CDR3 consists of 15 residues. As DNA, the CDR3 is TGTGCCAGCAGACATACCCAGGGGGACTACAATGAGCAGTTCTTC. Its translation: CASRHTQGDYNEQFF.

The J gene is TRBJ1-1, the V gene TRBV7-8, with 7 bases that match TRBD1. Trimming took 1 base from V and 9 from J; bases not matched to a gene: 2. The CDR3 length is 12 residues. Germline CDR1 is SGHVS and CDR2 is FQNEAQ. CDR3 protein: CASSLGDSKAFF. The DNA for the CDR3 is TGTGCCAGCAGCTTAGGGGACAGCAAAGCTTTCTTT.

The genes are TRBV6-1 and TRBJ1-4; a possible D gene is TRBD1 (6 bases). Germline V lookup: CDR1 MNHNS, CDR2 SASEGT. Trimming took off 10 bases at V and 4 bases at J, with 13 bases between the two ends. This CDR3 contains 13 residues. DNA for the CDR3: TGTGCCACCTCAGGGGCGGGTAATGAAAAACTGTTTTTT. Protein: CATSGAGNEKLFF.

This clone was picked up one time. This chain uses TRBV4-2 with TRBJ1-6; possibly TRBD1 for D (5 bases). The V end was cut by 8 bases, the J end by 7 bases, with 12 bases between. CDR3 size: 13 residues. Germline values: CDR1 LGHNA, CDR2 YNFKEQ. CDR3 DNA: TGTGCCAGCGGGGCCGCAGAGAATTCACCCCTCCACTTT. Its protein product is CASGAAENSPLHF.

This clone occurred a few times. The chain uses TRBV7-2 and TRBJ1-6; 9 nucleotides align to TRBD1. This CDR3 comprises 15 residues. Trimming cost V 3 bases and J 9 bases; bases outside gene matches: 6. CDR1 is SGHTA and CDR2 is FQGNSA in the germline V gene. The CDR3 region is CASSFRQGGSSPLHF. The CDR3 bases are TGTGCCAGCAGCTTCAGACAGGGGGGGAGTTCACCCCTCCACTTT.

The chain has TRBV7-9 and TRBJ2-1; 9 bases are a match to TRBD1. Germline CDR1 SEHNR, CDR2 FQNEAQ (reference sequence). The CDR3 spans 15 residues. The J segment lost 5 bases and the V segment lost 6 bases, leaving 8 bases of the junction unmatched. CDR3: CASRLGQGGDNEQFF. The CDR3 region has the DNA TGTGCCAGCAGGTTGGGACAGGGAGGAGACAATGAGCAGTTCTTC. The full variable domain, with the rest looked up from reference TRBV7-9 and TRBJ2-1, is DTGVSQNPRHKITKRGQNVTFRCDPISEHNRLYWYRQTLGQGPEFLTYFQNEAQLEKSRLLSDRFSAERPKGSFSTLEIQRTEQGDSAMYLCASRLGQGGDNEQFFGPGTRLTVL.

This sequence joins TRBV7-9 and TRBJ2-3; TRBD2 aligns across 7 bases. This CDR3 spans 15 amino acids. V gave up 6 bases and J gave up 3 bases; unmatched junction bases: 9. From germline, CDR1 is SEHNR and CDR2 FQNEAQ (reference sequence). CDR3 sequence (DNA): TGTGCCAGCAGTAGTGGGCTAGCGGAAACAGATACGCAGTATTTT. This sequence encodes CASSSGLAETDTQYF. Variable domain in full (rest from reference TRBV7-9 and TRBJ2-3): DTGVSQNPRHKITKRGQNVTFRCDPISEHNRLYWYRQTLGQGPEFLTYFQNEAQLEKSRLLSDRFSAERPKGSFSTLEIQRTEQGDSAMYLCASSSGLAETDTQYFGPGTRLTVL.

The count of this clone is one. The chain is built from TRBV7-9 and TRBJ2-3; tentatively, D is TRBD2 (6 bases). The V and J ends lost 5 bases and 6 bases respectively, with 15 bases between them. The germline CDR1 and CDR2 sequences are SEHNR and FQNEAQ (reference sequence). This CDR3 is built from 14 residues. The CDR3 protein is CASSPNHGGDTQYF. The CDR3 DNA follows: TGTGCCAGCAGCCCTAATCATGGGGGGGATACGCAGTATTTT.

The chain recombines TRBV30 with TRBJ2-1; 8 bases agree with TRBD1. Germline CDR1 reads GTSNPN; CDR2 reads SVGIG (reference sequence). The CDR3 totals 15 residues. V lost 3 bases to trimming and J lost 9 bases; unmatched junction nucleotides: 13. The CDR3 sequence is CAWSKGTGLGGEQFF. The DNA for the CDR3 is TGTGCCTGGAGCAAAGGGACAGGTCTCGGGGGTGAGCAGTTCTTC.

The V call is TRBV4-2, the J call TRBJ2-2, with TRBD2 matching over 8 bases. The CDR3 has 18 amino acids. Germline V gives CDR1 LGHNA, CDR2 YNFKEQ. V dropped 1 base and J dropped 6; count of bases not matched to a gene: 13. CDR3 region: CASSQVPLSNGGAGELFF. CDR3 DNA: TGTGCCAGCAGCCAAGTCCCCCTCAGTAACGGGGGGGCCGGGGAGCTGTTTTTT.